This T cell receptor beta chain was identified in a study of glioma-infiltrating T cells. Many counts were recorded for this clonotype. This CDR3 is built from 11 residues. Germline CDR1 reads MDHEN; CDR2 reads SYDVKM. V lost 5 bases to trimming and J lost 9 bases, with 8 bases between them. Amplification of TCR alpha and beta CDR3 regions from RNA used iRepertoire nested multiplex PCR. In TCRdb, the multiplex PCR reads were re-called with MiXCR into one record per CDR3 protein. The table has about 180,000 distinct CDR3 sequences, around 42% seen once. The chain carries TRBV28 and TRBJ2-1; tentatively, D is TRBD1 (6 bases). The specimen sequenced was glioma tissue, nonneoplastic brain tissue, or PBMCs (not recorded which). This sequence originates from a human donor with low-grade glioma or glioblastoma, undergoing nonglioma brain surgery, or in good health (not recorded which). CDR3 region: CASSPRGEQFF. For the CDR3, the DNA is TGTGCCAGCAGTCCCAGGGGTGAGCAGTTCTTC.